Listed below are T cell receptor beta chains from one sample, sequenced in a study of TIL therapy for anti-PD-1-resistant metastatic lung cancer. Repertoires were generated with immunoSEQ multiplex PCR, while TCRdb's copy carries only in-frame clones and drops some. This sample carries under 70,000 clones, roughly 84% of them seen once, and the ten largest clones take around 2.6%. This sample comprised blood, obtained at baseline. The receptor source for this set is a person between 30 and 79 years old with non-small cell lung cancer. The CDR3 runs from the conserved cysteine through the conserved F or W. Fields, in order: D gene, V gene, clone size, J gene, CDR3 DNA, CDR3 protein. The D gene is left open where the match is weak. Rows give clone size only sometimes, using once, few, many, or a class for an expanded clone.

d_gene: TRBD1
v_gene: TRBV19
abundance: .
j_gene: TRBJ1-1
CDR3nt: TGTGCCAGTAGTCTTAGACAGGGGAGAATTAACACTGAAGCTTTCTTT
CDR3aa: CASSLRQGRINTEAFF

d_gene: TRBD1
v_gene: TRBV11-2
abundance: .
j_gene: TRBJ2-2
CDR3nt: TGTGCCAGCAGGTCCGGGACAGGGAGGTTCGGGGAGCTGTTTTTT
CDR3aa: CASRSGTGRFGELFF

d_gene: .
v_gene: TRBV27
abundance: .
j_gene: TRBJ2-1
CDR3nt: TGTGCCACCATGGGGTCCCTTTCCTACAATGAGCAGTTCTTC
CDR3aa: CATMGSLSYNEQFF

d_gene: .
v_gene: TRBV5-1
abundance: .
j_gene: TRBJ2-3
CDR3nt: TGCGCCAGCAGCTTGGGGGCAGATACGCAGTATTTT
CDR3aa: CASSLGADTQYF

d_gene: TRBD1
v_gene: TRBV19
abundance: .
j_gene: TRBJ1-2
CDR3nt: TGTGCCAGCTTACCGGGACAGCGCAACTATGGCTACACCTTC
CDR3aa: CASLPGQRNYGYTF

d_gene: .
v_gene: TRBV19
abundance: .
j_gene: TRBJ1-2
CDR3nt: TGTGCCAGTGCCCCGTCTTGGGCGGCGAAGAGCTACACCTTC
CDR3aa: CASAPSWAAKSYTF

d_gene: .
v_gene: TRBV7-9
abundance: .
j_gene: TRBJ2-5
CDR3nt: TGTGCCAGCACCTCCCCCGGGGACCTCCAAGAGACCCAGTACTTC
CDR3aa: CASTSPGDLQETQYF

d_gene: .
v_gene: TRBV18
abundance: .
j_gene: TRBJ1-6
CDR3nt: TGTGCCAGCTCGCCACCCAATTCACCCCTCCACTTT
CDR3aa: CASSPPNSPLHF

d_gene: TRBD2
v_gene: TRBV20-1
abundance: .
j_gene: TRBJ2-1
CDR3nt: TGCAGTGCCAGTAGCGGGAGTTTCGATGAGCAGTTCTTC
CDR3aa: CSASSGSFDEQFF

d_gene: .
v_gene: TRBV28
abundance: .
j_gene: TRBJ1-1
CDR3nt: TGTGCCAGCAGTTTAAACTTCCCGCAGGTTGGGAACACTGAAGCTTTCTTT
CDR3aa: CASSLNFPQVGNTEAFF

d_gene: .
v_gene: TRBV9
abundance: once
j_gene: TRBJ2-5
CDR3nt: TGTGCCAGCAGCGTAGAGGTCCATCAAGAGACCCAGTACTTC
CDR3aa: CASSVEVHQETQYF

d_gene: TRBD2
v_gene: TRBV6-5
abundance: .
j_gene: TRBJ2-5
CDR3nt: TGTGCCAGCAGCCTCGGACTAGCGGAGACCCAGTACTTC
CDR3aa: CASSLGLAETQYF

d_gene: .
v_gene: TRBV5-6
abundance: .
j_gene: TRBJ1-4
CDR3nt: TGTGCCAGCAGCGCAACTAATGAAAAACTGTTTTTT
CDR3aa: CASSATNEKLFF

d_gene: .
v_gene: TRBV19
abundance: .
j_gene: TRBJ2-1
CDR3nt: TGTGCCAGTAGTGCCGGACAGATTTACTCCTACAATGAGCAGTTCTTC
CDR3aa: CASSAGQIYSYNEQFF

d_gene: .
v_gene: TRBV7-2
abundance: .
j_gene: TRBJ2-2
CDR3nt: TGTGCCAGCAGCCCCTACACGGGGACACCGAACACCGGGGAGCTGTTTTTT
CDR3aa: CASSPYTGTPNTGELFF

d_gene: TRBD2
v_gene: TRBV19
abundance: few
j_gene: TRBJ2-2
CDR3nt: TGTGCCAGTAGTATTCGATCTGGGAGACTAGCGGGAGGTACCGGGGAGCTGTTTTTT
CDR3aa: CASSIRSGRLAGGTGELFF

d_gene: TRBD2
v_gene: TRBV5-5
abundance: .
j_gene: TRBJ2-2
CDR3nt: TGTGCCAGCAGAGAACCCGGGACTAGCGGACTTTTCGACGGGGAGCTGTTTTTT
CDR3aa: CASREPGTSGLFDGELFF